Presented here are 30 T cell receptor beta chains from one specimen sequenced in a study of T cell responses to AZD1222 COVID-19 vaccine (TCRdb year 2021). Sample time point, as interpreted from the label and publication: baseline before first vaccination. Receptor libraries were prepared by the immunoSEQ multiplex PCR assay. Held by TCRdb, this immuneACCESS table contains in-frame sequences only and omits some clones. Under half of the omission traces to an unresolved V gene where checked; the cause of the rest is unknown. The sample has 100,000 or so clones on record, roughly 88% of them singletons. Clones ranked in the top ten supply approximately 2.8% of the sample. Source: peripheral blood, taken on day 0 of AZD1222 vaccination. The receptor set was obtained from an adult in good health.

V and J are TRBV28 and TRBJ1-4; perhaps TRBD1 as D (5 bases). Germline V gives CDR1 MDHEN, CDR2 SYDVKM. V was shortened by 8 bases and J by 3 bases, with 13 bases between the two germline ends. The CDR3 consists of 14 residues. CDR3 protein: CASSRGSPNEKLFF. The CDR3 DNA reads TGTGCCAGCTCAAGGGGCAGTCCTAATGAAAAACTGTTTTTT.

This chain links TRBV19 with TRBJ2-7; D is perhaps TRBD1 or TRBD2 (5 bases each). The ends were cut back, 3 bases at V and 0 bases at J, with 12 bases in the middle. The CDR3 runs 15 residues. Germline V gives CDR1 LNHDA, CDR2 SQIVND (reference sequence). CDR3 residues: CASSMRGPFSYEQYF. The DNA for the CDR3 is TGTGCCAGTAGTATGAGGGGTCCTTTCTCCTACGAGCAGTACTTC. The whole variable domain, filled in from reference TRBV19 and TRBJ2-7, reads DGGITQSPKYLFRKEGQNVTLSCEQNLNHDAMYWYRQDPGQGLRLIYYSQIVNDFQKGDIAEGYSVSREKKESFPLTVTSAQKNPTAFYLCASSMRGPFSYEQYFGPGTRLTVT.

The CDR3 bases are TGTGCCAGCAGATCCAGGGAAACTTATAATTCACCCCTCCACTTT. Translation gives CASRSRETYNSPLHF. V and J are TRBV27 and TRBJ1-6, with a weak D call TRBD1 (5 bases). Between the trimmed V and J ends, which lost 6 bases and 4 bases, there was a span of 13 bases. The CDR3 covers 15 residues. Germline CDR1 MNHEY, CDR2 SMNVEV (reference sequence).

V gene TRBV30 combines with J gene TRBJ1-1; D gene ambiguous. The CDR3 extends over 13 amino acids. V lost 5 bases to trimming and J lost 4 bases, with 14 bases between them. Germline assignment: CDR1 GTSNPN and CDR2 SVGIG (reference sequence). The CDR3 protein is CAWGYDPSTEAFF. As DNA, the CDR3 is TGTGCCTGGGGGTATGACCCGAGCACTGAAGCTTTCTTT.

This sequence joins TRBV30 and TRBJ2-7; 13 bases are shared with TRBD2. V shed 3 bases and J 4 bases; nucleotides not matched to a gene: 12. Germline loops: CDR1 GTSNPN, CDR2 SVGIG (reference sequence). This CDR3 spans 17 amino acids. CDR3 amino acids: CAWRTSGRPSIHYEQYF. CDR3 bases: TGTGCCTGGAGGACTAGCGGGAGGCCTAGTATTCATTACGAGCAGTACTTC.

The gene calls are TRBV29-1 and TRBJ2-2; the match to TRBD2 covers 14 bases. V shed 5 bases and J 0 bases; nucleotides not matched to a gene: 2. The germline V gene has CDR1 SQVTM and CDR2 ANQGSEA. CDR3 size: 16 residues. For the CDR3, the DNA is TGCAGCGTTAGACTAGCGGGAGGGGCGAACACCGGGGAGCTGTTTTTT. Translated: CSVRLAGGANTGELFF.

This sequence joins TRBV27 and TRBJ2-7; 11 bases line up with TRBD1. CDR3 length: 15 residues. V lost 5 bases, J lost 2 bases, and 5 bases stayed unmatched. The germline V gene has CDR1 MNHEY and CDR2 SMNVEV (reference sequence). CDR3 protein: CASSKGQGATYEQYF. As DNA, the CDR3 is TGTGCCAGCAGTAAAGGACAGGGGGCGACCTACGAGCAGTACTTC.

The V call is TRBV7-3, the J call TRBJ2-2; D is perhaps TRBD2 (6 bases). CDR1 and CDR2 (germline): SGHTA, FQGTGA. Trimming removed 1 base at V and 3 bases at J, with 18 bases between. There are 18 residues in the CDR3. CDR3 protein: CASSLNALRDRDTGELFF. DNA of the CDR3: TGTGCCAGCAGCTTAAACGCACTGCGGGATCGGGACACCGGGGAGCTGTTTTTT.

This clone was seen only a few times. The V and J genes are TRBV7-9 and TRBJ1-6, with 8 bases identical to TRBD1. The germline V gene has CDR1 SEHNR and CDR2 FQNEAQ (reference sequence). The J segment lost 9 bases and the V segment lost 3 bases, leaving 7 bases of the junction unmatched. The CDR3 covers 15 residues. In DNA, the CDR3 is TGTGCCAGCAGCTTGACAGGGGCGGTCTCTTCACCCCTCCACTTT. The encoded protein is CASSLTGAVSSPLHF.

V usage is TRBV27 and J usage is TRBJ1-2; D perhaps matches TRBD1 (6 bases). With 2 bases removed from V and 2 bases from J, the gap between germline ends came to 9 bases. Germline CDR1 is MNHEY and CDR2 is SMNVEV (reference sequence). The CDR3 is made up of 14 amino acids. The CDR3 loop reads CASSLGQGNYGYTF. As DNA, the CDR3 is TGTGCCAGCAGTTTAGGGCAGGGGAACTATGGCTACACCTTC.

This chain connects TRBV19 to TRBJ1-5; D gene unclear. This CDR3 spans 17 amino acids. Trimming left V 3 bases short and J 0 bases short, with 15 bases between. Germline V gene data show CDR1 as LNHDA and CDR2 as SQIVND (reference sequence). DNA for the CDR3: TGTGCCAGTAGTATTATCGCCCAGTGGAATAGCAATCAGCCCCAGCATTTT. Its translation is CASSIIAQWNSNQPQHF.

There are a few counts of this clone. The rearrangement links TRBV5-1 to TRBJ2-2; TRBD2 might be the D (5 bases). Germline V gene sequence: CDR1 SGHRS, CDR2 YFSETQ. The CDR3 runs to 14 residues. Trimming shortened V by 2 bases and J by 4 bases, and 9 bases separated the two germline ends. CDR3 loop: CASSLRRSTGELFF. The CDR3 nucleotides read TGCGCCAGCAGCTTACGGAGGTCCACCGGGGAGCTGTTTTTT. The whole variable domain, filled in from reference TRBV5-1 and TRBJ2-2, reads KAGVTQTPRYLIKTRGQQVTLSCSPISGHRSVSWYQQTPGQGLQFLFEYFSETQRNKGNFPGRFSGRQFSNSRSEMNVSTLELGDSALYLCASSLRRSTGELFFGEGSRLTVL.

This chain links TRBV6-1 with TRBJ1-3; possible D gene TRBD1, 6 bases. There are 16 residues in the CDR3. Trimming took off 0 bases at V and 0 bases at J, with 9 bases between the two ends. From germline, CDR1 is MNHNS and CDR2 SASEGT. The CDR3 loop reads CASSEATGSSGNTIYF. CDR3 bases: TGTGCCAGCAGTGAAGCAACAGGGAGCTCTGGAAACACCATATATTTT.

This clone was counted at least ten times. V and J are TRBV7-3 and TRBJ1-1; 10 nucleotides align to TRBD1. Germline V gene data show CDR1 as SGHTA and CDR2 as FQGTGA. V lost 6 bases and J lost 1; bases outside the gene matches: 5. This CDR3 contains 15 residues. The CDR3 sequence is CASSSTGGSNTEAFF. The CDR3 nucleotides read TGTGCCAGCAGTTCGACAGGGGGCTCGAACACTGAAGCTTTCTTT.

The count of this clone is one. CDR3 protein: CASSRGAIRNTEAFF. The CDR3 nucleotides are TGTGCCAGCAGTCGCGGTGCAATAAGAAACACTGAAGCTTTCTTT. The genes are TRBV27 and TRBJ1-1; no reliable D call. The CDR3 length is 15 residues. Trimming stripped 5 bases from V and 2 bases from J, with 15 bases between. The germline gives CDR1 MNHEY, CDR2 SMNVEV (reference sequence).

CDR3 nucleotides: TGTGCCAGCAGTAATGACGCAGACTACACAGATACGCAGTATTTT. It codes for CASSNDADYTDTQYF. The chain combines TRBV7-9 with TRBJ2-3, with a tentative D call TRBD2 (5 bases). The CDR3 length is 15 residues. The V gene lost 6 bases and the J gene lost 2 bases, with 15 bases spanning the gap. Germline CDR1 SEHNR, CDR2 FQNEAQ (reference sequence).

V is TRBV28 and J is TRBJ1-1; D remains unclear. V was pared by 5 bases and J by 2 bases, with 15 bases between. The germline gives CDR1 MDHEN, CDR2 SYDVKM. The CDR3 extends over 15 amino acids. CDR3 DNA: TGTGCCAGCAGTCTTCGAGGCGTCTCTAACACTGAAGCTTTCTTT. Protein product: CASSLRGVSNTEAFF.

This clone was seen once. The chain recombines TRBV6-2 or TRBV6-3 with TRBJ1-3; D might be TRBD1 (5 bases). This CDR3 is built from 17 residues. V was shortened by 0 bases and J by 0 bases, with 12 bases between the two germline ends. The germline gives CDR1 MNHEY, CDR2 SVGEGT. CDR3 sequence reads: CASSYSAEGPSGNTIYF. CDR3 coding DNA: TGTGCCAGCAGTTACTCGGCAGAGGGACCCTCTGGAAACACCATATATTTT.

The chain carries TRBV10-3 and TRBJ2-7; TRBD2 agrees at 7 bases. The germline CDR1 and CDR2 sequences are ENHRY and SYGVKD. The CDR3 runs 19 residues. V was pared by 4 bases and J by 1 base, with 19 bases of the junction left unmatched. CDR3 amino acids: CAISGGGTSAGVISYEQYF. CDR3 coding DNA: TGTGCCATCAGTGGGGGAGGAACTAGCGCCGGGGTCATTTCCTACGAGCAGTACTTC.

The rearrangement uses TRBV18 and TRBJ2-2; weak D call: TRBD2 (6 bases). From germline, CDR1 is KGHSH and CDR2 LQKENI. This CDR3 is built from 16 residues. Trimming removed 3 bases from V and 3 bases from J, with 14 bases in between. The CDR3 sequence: CASSPIGREDTGELFF. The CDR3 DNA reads TGTGCCAGCTCACCGATCGGCAGGGAGGACACCGGGGAGCTGTTTTTT.

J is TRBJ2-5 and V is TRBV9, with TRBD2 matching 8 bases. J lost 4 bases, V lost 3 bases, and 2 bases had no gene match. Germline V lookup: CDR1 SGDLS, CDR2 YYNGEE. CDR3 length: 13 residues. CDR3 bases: TGTGCCAGCAGCGGGACTAGCAGAGAGACCCAGTACTTC. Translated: CASSGTSRETQYF.

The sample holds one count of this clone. The CDR3 is CASSSGTVNTEAFF. As DNA, the CDR3 is TGTGCCAGCAGCTCGGGGACAGTCAACACTGAAGCTTTCTTT. This rearrangement joins TRBV11-3 to TRBJ1-1; TRBD1 matches 7 bases. J gave up 2 bases and V 4 bases, and 4 bases lay outside the gene matches. This CDR3 comprises 14 residues. Germline loops: CDR1 SGHNT, CDR2 YENEEA.

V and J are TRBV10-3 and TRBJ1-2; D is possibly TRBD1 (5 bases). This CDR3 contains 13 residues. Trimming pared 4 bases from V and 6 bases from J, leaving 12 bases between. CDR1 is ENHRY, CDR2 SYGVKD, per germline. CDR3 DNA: TGTGCCATCAGTGCAGGGATGGGAGATGGCTACACCTTC. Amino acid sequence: CAISAGMGDGYTF.

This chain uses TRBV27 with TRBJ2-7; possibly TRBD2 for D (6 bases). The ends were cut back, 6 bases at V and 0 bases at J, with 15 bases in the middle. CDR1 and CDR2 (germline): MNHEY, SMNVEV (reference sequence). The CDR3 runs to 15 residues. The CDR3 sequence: CASRRWDLRSYEQYF. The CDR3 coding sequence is TGTGCCAGCAGGCGATGGGACTTACGCTCCTACGAGCAGTACTTC.

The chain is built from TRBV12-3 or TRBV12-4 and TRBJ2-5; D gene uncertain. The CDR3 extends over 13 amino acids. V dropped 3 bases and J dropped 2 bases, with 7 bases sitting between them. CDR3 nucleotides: TGTGCCAGCAGTTTCAGTATTCAAGAGACCCAGTACTTC. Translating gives CASSFSIQETQYF.

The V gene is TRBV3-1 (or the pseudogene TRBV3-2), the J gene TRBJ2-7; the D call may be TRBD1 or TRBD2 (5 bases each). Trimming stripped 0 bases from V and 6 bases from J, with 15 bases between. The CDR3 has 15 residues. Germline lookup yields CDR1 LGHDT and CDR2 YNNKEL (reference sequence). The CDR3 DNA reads TGTGCCAGCAGCCAAGACGCCACCCAGGGACGCGAGCAGTACTTC. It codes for CASSQDATQGREQYF.

DNA for the CDR3: TGTGCCAGCAGCTTATACAGGGGAAACTATGGCTACACCTTC. It specifies CASSLYRGNYGYTF. The chain uses TRBV5-4 and TRBJ1-2; 7 bases match TRBD1. V was pared by 2 bases and J by 2 bases, with 3 bases of the junction left unmatched. CDR1 is SGHNT, CDR2 YYREEE, per germline (reference sequence). The length of the CDR3 is 14 residues. Variable domain in full (rest from reference TRBV5-4 and TRBJ1-2): ETGVTQSPTHLIKTRGQQVTLRCSSQSGHNTVSWYQQALGQGPQFIFQYYREEENGRGNFPPRFSGLQFPNYSSELNVNALELDDSALYLCASSLYRGNYGYTFGSGTRLTVV.

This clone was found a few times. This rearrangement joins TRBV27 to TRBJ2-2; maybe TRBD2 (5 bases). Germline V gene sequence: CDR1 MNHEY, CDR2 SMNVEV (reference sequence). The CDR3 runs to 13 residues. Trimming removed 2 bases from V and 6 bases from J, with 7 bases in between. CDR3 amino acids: CASSLVGAGELFF. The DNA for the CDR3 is TGTGCCAGCAGTTTAGTGGGAGCCGGGGAGCTGTTTTTT.

CDR3 protein: CASSPGVGTEAFF. CDR3 coding DNA: TGCGCCAGCAGCCCAGGGGTTGGGACTGAAGCTTTCTTT. The chain links TRBV5-1 to TRBJ1-1; tentative D call: TRBD1 (6 bases). V gave up 4 bases and J gave up 5 bases, with 12 bases separating them. The CDR3 has 13 residues. In germline, CDR1 is SGHRS, CDR2 YFSETQ.

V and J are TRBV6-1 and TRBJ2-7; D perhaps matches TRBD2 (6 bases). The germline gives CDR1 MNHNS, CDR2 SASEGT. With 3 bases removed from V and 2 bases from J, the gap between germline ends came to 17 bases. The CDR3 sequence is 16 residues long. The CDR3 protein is CASSDRSRRDPYEQYF. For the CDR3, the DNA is TGTGCCAGCAGTGATAGATCGCGGAGGGACCCCTACGAGCAGTACTTC.